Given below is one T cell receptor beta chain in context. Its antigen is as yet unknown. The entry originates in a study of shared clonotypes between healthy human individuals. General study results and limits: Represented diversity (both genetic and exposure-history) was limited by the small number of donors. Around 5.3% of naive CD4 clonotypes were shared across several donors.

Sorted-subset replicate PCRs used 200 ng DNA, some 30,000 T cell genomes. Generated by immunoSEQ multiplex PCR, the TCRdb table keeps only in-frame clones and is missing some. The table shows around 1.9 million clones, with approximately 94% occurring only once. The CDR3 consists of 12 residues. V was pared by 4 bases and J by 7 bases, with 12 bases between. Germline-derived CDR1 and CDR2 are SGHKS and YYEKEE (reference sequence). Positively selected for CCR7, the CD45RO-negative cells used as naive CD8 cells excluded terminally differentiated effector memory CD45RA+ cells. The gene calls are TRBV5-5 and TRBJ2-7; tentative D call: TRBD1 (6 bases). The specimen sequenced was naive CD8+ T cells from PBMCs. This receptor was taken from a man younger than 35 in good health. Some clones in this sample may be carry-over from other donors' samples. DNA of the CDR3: TGTGCCAGCAGCATGTTCAGGGGAGAGCAGTACTTC. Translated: CASSMFRGEQYF.